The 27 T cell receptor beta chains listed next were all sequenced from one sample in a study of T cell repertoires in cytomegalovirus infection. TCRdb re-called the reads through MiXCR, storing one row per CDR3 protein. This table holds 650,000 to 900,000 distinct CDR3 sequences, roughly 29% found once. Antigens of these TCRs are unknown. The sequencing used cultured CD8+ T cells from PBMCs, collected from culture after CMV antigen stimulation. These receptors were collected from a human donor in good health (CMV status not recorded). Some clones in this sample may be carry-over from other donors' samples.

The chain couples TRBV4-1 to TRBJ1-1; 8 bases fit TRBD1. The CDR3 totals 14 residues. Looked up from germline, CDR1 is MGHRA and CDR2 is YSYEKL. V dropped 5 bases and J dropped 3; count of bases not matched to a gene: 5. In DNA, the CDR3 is TGCGCCAGCAGCAAGCAGGGGGCGGACACTGAAGCTTTCTTT. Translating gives CASSKQGADTEAFF.

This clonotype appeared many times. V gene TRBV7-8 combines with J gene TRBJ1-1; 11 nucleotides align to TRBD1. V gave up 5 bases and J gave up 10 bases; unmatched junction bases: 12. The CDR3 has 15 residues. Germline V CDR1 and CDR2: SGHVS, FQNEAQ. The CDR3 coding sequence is TGTGCCAGCAGCGATGGACAGGGGGCGCGTGATAGAGCTTTCTTT. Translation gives CASSDGQGARDRAFF.

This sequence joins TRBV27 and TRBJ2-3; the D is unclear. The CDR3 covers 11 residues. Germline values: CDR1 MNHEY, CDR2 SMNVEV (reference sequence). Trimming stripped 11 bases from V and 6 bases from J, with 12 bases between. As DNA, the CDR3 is TGTGCCGTCGCCGCTGGGGATACGCAGTATTTT. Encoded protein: CAVAAGDTQYF.

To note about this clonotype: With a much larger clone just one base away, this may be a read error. The CDR3 region has the DNA TGTGCCAGCAGCCAAGACAGGTTCCCCGTTCCTAACTATGGCTACGCCTTC. Its translation: CASSQDRFPVPNYGYAF. The chain couples TRBV7-2 to TRBJ1-2; tentative D call: TRBD1 (6 bases). Germline CDR1 is SGHTA and CDR2 is FQGNSA. CDR3 length: 17 residues. Looking up the rest from reference TRBV7-2 and TRBJ1-2 gives the full variable domain: GAGVSQSPSNKVTEKGKDVELRCDPISGHTALYWYRQSLGQGLEFLIYFQGNSAPDKSGLPSDRFSAERTGGSVSTLTIQRTQQEDSAVYLCASSQDRFPVPNYGYAFGSGTRLTVV.

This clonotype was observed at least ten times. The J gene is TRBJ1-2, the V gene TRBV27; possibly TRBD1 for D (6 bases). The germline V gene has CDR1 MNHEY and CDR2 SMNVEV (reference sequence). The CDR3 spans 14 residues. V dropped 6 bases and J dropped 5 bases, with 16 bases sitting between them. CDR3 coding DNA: TGTGCCAGCAGCTTAGGTCAGGGGACTTATGGCTACACCTTC. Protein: CASSLGQGTYGYTF.

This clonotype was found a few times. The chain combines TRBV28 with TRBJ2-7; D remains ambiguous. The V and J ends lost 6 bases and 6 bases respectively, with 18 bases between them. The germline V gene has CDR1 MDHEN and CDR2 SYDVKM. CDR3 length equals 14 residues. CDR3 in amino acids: CASSPHSTRAEQYV. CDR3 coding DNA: TGTGCCAGCAGCCCGCATTCCACCCGGGCCGAGCAGTACGTC.

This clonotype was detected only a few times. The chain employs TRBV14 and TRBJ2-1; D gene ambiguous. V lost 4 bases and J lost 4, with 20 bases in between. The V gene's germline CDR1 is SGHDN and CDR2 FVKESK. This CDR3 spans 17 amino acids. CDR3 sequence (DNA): TGTGCCAGCAGCCCACCCACCAATACGATCTGGTACAATGAGCAGTTCTTC. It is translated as CASSPPTNTIWYNEQFF.

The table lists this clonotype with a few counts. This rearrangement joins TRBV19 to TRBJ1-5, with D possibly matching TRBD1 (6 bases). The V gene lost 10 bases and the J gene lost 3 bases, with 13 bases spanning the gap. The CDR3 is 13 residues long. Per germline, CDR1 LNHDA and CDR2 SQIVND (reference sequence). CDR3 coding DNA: TGTGCCACTAATGACAGGCTCAATCAGCCCCAGCATTTT. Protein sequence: CATNDRLNQPQHF.

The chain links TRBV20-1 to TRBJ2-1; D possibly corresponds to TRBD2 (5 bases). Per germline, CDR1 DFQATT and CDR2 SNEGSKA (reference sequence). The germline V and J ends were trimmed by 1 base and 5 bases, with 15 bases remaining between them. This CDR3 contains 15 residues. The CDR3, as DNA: TGCAGTGCTAGAGGACTACTACGGGGAAACAATGAGCAGTTCTTC. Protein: CSARGLLRGNNEQFF.

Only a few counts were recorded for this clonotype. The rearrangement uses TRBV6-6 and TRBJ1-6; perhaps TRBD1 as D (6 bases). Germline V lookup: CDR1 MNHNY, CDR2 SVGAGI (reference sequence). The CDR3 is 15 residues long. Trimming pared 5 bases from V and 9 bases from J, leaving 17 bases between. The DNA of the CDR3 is TGTGCCAGCAGTCGACGCCAGGGGAATTCTTCACCCCTCCACTTT. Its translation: CASSRRQGNSSPLHF.

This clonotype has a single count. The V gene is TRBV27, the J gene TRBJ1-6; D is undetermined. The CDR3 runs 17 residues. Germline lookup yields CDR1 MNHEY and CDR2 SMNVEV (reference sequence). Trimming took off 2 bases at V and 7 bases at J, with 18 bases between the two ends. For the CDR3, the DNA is TGTGCCAGCAGTTTAGCCTACCCGGAGGGCTGGAATTCACCCCTCCACTTT. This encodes CASSLAYPEGWNSPLHF.

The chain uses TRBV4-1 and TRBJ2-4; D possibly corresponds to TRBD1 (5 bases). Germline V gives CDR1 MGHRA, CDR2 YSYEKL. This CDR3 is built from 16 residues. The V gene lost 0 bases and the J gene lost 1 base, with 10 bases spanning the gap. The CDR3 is CASSQEPQDAKNIQYF. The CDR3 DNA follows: TGCGCCAGCAGCCAAGAACCACAGGATGCCAAAAACATTCAGTACTTC.

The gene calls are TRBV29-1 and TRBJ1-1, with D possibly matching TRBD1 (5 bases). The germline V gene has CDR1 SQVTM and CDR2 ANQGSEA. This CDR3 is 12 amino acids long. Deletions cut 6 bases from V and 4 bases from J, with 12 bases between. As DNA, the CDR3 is TGCAGCGTCCCGTGGGGGGGCACTGAAGCTTTCTTT. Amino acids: CSVPWGGTEAFF.

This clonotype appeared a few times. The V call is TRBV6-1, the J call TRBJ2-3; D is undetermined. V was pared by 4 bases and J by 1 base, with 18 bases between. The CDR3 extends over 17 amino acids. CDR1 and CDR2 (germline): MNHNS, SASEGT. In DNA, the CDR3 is TGTGCCAGCAGTGGAAGGGCCCGCAAACCTGGCACAGATACGCAGTATTTT. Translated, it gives CASSGRARKPGTDTQYF.

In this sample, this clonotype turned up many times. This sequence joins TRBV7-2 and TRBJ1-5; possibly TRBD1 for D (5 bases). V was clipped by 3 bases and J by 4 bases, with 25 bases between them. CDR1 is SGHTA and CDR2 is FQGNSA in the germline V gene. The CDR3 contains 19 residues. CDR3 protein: CASSLGPWAGSPMNQPQHF. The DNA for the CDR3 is TGTGCCAGCAGCTTGGGTCCTTGGGCAGGGAGTCCTATGAATCAGCCCCAGCATTTT.

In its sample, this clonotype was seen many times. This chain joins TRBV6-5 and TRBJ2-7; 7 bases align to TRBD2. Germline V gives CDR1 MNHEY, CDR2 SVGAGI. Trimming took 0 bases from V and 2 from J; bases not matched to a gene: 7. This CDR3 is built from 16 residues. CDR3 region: CASSYSVRDYPYEQYF. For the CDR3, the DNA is TGTGCCAGCAGTTACTCGGTTAGGGACTATCCCTACGAGCAGTACTTC.

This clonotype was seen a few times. The CDR3 region has the DNA TGTGCCAGCAGCTTCCGGACAGTTTACTACGAGCAGTACTTC. Amino acids: CASSFRTVYYEQYF. The chain combines TRBV11-1 with TRBJ2-7; possibly TRBD1 for D (6 bases). The CDR3 runs to 14 residues. Trimming took 3 bases from V and 3 from J, leaving 12 bases between them. Per the germline V gene, CDR1 is SGHAT and CDR2 is FQDESV (reference sequence).

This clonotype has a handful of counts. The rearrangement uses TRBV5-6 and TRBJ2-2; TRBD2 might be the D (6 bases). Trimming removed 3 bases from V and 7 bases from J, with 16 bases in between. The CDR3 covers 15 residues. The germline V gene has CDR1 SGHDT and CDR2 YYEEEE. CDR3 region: CASSSRLGQHGELFF. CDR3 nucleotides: TGTGCCAGCAGCTCCCGACTAGGTCAACACGGGGAGCTGTTTTTT.

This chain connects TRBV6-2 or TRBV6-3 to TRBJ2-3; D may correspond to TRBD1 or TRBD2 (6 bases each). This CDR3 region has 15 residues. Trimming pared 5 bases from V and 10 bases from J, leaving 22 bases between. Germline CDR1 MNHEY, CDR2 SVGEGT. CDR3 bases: TGTGCCAGCAGTCCCTCTAGGGGGGCCTACTTGCCGCAGTATTTT. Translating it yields CASSPSRGAYLPQYF.

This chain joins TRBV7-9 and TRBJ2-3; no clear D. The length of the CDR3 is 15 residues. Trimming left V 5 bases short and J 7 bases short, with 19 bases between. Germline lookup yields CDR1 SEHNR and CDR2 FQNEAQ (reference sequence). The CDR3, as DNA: TGTGCCAGCAGCCCGGACGGTCTCTCCCGAAATACGCAGTATTTT. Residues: CASSPDGLSRNTQYF. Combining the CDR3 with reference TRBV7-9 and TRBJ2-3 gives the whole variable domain DTGVSQNPRHKITKRGQNVTFRCDPISEHNRLYWYRQTLGQGPEFLTYFQNEAQLEKSRLLSDRFSAERPKGSFSTLEIQRTEQGDSAMYLCASSPDGLSRNTQYFGPGTRLTVL.

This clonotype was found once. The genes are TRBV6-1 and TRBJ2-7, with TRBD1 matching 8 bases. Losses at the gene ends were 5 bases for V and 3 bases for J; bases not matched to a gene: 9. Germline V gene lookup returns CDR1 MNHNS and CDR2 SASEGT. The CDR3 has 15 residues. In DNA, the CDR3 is TGTGCCAGCAGTTACACCCGGGACAGGAACTACGAGCAGTACTTC. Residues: CASSYTRDRNYEQYF.

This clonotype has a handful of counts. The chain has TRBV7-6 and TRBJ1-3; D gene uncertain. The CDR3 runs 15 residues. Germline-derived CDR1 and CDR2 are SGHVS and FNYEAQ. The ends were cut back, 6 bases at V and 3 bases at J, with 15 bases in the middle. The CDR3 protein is CASSTPQRDGNTIYF. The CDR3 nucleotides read TGTGCCAGCAGTACCCCTCAGAGGGATGGAAACACCATATATTTT.

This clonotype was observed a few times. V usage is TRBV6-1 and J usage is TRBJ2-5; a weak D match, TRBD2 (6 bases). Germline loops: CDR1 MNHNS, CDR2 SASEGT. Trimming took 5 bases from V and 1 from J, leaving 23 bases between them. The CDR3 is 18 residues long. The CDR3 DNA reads TGTGCCAGCAGTCTTACTTTTTTACTAGCAGAATTCCAAGAGACCCAGTACTTC. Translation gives CASSLTFLLAEFQETQYF.

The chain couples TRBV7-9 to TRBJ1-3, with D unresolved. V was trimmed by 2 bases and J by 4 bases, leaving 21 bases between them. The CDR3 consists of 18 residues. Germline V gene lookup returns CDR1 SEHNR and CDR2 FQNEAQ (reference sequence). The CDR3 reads CASSLSPWQAGLGNTIYF. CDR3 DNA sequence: TGTGCCAGCAGCTTATCCCCCTGGCAGGCCGGACTAGGAAACACCATATATTTT.

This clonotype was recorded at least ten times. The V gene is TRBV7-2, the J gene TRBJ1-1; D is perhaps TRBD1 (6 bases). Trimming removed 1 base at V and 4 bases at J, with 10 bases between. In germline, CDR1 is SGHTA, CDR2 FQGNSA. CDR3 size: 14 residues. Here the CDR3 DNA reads TGTGCCAGCAGCTTAGAAGAGGGGGGCACTGAAGCTTTCTTT. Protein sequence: CASSLEEGGTEAFF.

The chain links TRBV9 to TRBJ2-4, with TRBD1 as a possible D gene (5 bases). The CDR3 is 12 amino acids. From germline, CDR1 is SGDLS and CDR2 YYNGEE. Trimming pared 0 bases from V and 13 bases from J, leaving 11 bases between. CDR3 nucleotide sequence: TGTGCCAGCAGCGTAGCTGACAGCACACAGTACTTC. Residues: CASSVADSTQYF.

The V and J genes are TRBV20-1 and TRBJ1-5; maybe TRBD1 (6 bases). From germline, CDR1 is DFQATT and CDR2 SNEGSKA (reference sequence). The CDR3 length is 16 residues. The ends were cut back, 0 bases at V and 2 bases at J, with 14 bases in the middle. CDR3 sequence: CSARDPGGAGNQPQHF. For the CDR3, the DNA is TGCAGTGCTAGAGATCCCGGGGGCGCGGGCAATCAGCCCCAGCATTTT.